Included here is one T cell receptor beta chain sequence, with context. Its target is unknown. CD8 memory cells included CD45RO+ cells plus CCR7-negative CD45RA+ TemRA cells. With V trimmed by 7 bases and J by 4 bases, 9 bases remained unmatched. The CDR3 totals 14 residues. Looked up from germline, CDR1 is SGHVS and CDR2 is FQNEAQ. This specimen comes from a study of shared clonotypes between healthy human individuals. Study results and limitations: Collection of samples was limited to blood; tissue repertoires likely differ. The rarefaction results pointed to incomplete sorted-subset sequencing despite large depth. In contrast to clonotypes shared by all four donors, non-shared clonotypes had lower generation probabilities.

Repertoires were generated with immunoSEQ multiplex PCR, while TCRdb's copy carries only in-frame clones and drops some. The sample consists of roughly 100,000 clones, less than 80% of them appearing once. The sequencing sample was made of memory CD8+ T cells sorted from blood. Subset in this sample: CD45RO+ cells pooled with CCR7-negative TemRA cells. This rearrangement joins TRBV7-8 to TRBJ1-2; 7 bases match TRBD1. This clonotype was sampled from a woman under 40 in good health. This CDR3 reads CASTLEGTAYGYTF. The CDR3, as DNA: TGTGCCAGCACCCTTGAGGGGACAGCCTATGGCTACACCTTC.